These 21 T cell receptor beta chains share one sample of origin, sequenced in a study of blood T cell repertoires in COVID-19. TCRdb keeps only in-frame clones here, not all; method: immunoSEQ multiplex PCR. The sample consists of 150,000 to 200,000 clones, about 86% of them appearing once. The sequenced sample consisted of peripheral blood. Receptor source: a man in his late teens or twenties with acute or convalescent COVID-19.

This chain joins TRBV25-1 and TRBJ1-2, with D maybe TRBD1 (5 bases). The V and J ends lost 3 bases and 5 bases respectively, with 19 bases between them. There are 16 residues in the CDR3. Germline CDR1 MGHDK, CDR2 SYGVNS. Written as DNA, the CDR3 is TGTGCCAGCAGTGACCATGGGGCCCAAGCGGGGTATGGCTACACCTTC. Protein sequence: CASSDHGAQAGYGYTF.

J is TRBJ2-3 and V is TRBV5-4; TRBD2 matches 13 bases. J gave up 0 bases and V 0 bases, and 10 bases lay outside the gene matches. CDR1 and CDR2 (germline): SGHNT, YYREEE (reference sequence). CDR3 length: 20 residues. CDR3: CASSLDKIPGLAGSTDTQYF. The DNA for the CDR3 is TGTGCCAGCAGCTTGGACAAAATCCCGGGACTAGCGGGGAGCACAGATACGCAGTATTTT.

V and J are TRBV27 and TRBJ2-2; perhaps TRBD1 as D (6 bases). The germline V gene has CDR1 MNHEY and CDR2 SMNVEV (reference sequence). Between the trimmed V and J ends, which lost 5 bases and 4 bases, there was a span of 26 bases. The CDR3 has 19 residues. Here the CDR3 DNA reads TGTGCCAGCAGTCCACCTCAGGCCGGGTCTGGGACAATCACCGGGGAGCTGTTTTTT. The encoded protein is CASSPPQAGSGTITGELFF.

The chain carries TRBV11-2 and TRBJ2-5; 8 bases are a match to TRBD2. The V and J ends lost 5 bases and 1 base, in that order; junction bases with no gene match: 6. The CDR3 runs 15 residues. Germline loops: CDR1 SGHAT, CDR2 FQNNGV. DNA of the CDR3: TGTGCCAGCAGCCTTAGCGGGGCGACCCAAGAGACCCAGTACTTC. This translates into CASSLSGATQETQYF. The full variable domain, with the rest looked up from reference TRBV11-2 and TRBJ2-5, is EAGVAQSPRYKIIEKRQSVAFWCNPISGHATLYWYQQILGQGPKLLIQFQNNGVVDDSQLPKDRFSAERLKGVDSTLKIQPAKLEDSAVYLCASSLSGATQETQYFGPGTRLLVL.

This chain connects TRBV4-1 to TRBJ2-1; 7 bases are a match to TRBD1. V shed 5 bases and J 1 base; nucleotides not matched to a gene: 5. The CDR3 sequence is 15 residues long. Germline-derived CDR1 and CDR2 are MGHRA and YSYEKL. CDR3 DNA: TGCGCCAGCAGCGGCGACAGGGCATCCTACAATGAGCAGTTCTTC. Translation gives CASSGDRASYNEQFF.

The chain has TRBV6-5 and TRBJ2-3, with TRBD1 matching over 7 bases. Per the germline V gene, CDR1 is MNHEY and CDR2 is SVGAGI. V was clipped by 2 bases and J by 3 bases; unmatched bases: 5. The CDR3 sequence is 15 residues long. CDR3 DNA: TGTGCCAGCAGTTACCAGGGGGTGGGAACAGATACGCAGTATTTT. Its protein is CASSYQGVGTDTQYF.

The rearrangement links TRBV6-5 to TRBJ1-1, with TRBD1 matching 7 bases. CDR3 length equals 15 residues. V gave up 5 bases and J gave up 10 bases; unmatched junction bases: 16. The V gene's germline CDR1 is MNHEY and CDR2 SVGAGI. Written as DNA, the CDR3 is TGTGCCAGCAGTCGGGACGGACAGGCCCATGGGGGAGCTTTCTTT. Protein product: CASSRDGQAHGGAFF.

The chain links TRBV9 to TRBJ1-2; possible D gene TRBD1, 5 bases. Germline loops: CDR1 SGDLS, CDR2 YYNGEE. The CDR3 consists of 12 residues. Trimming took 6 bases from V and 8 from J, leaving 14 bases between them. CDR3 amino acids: CASNRQSGGYTF. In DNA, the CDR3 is TGTGCCAGCAACCGACAGTCTGGCGGCTACACCTTC.

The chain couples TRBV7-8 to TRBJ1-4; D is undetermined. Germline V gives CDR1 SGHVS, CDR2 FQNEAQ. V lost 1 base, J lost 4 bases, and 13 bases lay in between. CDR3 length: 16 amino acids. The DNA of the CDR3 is TGTGCCAGCAGCTTAGGTCGAGTTATCGGTAATGAAAAACTGTTTTTT. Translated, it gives CASSLGRVIGNEKLFF.

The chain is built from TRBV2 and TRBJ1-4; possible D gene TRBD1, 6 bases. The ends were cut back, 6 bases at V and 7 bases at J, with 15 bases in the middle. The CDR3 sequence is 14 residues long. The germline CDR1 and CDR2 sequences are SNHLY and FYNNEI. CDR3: CASSPTTGPEKLFF. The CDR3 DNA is TGTGCCAGCAGCCCGACGACAGGTCCTGAAAAACTGTTTTTT.

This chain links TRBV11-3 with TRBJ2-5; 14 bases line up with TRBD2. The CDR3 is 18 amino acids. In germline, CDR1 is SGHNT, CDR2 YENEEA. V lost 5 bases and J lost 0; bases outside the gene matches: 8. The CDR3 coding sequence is TGTGCCAGCAGCCCGGGACTAGCGGGGGTTCCGTACCAAGAGACCCAGTACTTC. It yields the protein CASSPGLAGVPYQETQYF.

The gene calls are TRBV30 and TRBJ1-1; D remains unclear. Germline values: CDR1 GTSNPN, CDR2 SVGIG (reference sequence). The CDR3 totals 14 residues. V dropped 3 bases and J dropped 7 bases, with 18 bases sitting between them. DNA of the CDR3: TGTGCCTGGAGAGAATACGGACTTCGAAATGAAGCTTTCTTT. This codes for CAWREYGLRNEAFF.

The CDR3, as DNA: TGTGCCAGCAGTAAAGGGGGACACCCATTGGAGAACTATGGCTACACCTTC. Translation gives CASSKGGHPLENYGYTF. The chain joins TRBV6-1 to TRBJ1-2; D is possibly TRBD1 (6 bases). The CDR3 loop spans 17 amino acids. CDR1 and CDR2 (germline): MNHNS, SASEGT. V lost 5 bases and J lost 2, with 21 bases in between.

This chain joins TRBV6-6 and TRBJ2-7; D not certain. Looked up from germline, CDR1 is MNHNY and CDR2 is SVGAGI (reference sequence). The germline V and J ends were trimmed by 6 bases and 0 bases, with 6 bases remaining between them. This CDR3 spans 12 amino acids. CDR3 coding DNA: TGTGCCAGCAGCCGCAGCTCCTACGAGCAGTACGTC. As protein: CASSRSSYEQYV.

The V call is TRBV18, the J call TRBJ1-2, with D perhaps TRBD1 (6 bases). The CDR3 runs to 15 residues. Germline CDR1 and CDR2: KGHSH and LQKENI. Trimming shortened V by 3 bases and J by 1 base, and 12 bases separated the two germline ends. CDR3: CASSPDRQINYGYTF. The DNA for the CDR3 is TGTGCCAGCTCACCGGACAGACAGATTAACTATGGCTACACCTTC.

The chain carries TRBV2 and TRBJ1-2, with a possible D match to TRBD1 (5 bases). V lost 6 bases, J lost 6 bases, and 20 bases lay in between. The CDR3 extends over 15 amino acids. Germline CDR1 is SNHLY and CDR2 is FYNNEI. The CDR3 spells CASSETAAGYDGYTF. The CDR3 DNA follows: TGTGCCAGCAGCGAGACTGCAGCAGGGTATGATGGCTACACCTTC.

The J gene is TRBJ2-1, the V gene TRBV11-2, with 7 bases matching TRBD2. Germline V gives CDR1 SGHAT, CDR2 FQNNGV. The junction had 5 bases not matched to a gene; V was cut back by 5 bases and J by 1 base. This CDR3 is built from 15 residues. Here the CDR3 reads CASSGAGLSYNEQFF. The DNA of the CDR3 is TGTGCCAGCAGCGGCGCGGGACTATCCTACAATGAGCAGTTCTTC.

CDR3 in DNA: TGCGCCAGCAGCACCGGGACAGTTAGCAATCAGCCCCAGCATTTT. Translation: CASSTGTVSNQPQHF. The genes are TRBV4-1 and TRBJ1-5, with TRBD1 identical over 7 bases. Germline trimming cut 5 bases from V and 0 bases from J; bases unmatched to any gene: 4. CDR1 is MGHRA, CDR2 YSYEKL, per germline. The CDR3 spans 15 residues.

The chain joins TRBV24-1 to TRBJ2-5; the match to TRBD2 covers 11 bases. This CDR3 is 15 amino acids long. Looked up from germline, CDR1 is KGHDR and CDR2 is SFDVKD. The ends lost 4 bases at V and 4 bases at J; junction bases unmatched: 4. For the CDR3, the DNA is TGTGCCACCAGTGACCCACTAGCGGGGGCAGAGACCCAGTACTTC. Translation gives CATSDPLAGAETQYF.

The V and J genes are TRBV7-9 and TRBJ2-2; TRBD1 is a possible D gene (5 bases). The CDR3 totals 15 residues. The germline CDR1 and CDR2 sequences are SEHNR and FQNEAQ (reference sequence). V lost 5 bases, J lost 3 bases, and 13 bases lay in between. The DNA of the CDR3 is TGTGCCAGCAGCCCACCGGACACTTACACCGGGGAGCTGTTTTTT. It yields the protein CASSPPDTYTGELFF.

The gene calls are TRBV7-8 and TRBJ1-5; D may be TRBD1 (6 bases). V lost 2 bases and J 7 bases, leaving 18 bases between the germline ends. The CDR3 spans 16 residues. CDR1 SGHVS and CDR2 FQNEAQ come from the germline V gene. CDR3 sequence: CASSLYGGSAGQPQHF. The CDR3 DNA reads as TGTGCCAGCAGCTTATATGGGGGCTCAGCGGGACAGCCCCAGCATTTT.